This TCR beta chain is drawn from a study of shared clonotypes between healthy human individuals. Per the original methods: Filtering was not the same, since immunoSEQ gave junction-only sequences without quality scores. Sequencing was performed with immunoSEQ multiplex PCR; in TCRdb, only in-frame clones are kept and a portion is missing. The V and J calls and clone size are taken from that table; D and trimming were inferred from the DNA. Of roughly 450,000 clones listed, less than 85% were seen once; the top ten hold over 10%. This CDR3 is 16 amino acids long. Trimming took 3 bases from V and 1 from J, leaving 15 bases between them. The germline V gene has CDR1 SGHRS and CDR2 YFSETQ.

The rearrangement joins TRBV5-1 to TRBJ2-3; D not resolved. The clonotype was recovered from a woman in her thirties or forties in good health. Some clones in this sample may be carry-over from other donors' samples. The source material was PBMCs. CDR3 nucleotides: TGCGCCAGCAGCTCGACCCTGGTTGGTGGCACAGATACGCAGTATTTT. Translation gives CASSSTLVGGTDTQYF.